These 16 T cell receptor beta chains came from one sample sequenced in a study of neurological immune-mediated disorders. TCRdb itself ran the 5' RACE reads through MiXCR, one entry per CDR3 protein. The sample lists 65,000 to 90,000 distinct CDR3 sequences, roughly 3% occurring once. Sequencing input: PBMCs. The receptor source for this set is a woman in her forties or fifties with multiple sclerosis.

This clonotype was seen ten or more times. The chain recombines TRBV7-8 with TRBJ2-1; TRBD2 might be the D (5 bases). This CDR3 has 13 residues. V was shortened by 1 base and J by 9 bases, with 10 bases between the two germline ends. CDR1 SGHVS and CDR2 FQNEAQ come from the germline V gene. As DNA, the CDR3 is TGTGCCAGCAGCTTAGTAGGGAGAGGTGAGCAGTTCTTC. It codes for CASSLVGRGEQFF.

At least ten counts were recorded for this clonotype. The chain uses TRBV6-6 and TRBJ2-2; tentative D call: TRBD1 (6 bases). Looked up from germline, CDR1 is MNHNY and CDR2 is SVGAGI (reference sequence). The V gene lost 0 bases and the J gene lost 5 bases, with 7 bases spanning the gap. The CDR3 runs to 14 residues. CDR3 sequence (DNA): TGTGCCAGCAGTTACTCGAGGGGGACCGGGGAGCTGTTTTTT. Residues: CASSYSRGTGELFF.

This clonotype was counted at least ten times. The V and J genes are TRBV7-3 and TRBJ1-1; D not certain. The CDR3 has 13 residues. Looked up from germline, CDR1 is SGHTA and CDR2 is FQGTGA. V was shortened by 2 bases and J by 0 bases, with 4 bases between the two germline ends. CDR3 nucleotide sequence: TGTGCCAGCAGCTTACTCATGAACACTGAAGCTTTCTTT. It is translated as CASSLLMNTEAFF.

This clonotype was counted many times. The chain carries TRBV7-9 and TRBJ2-5; D is uncertain. Trimming pared 1 base from V and 2 bases from J, leaving 17 bases between. Per the germline V gene, CDR1 is SEHNR and CDR2 is FQNEAQ (reference sequence). The CDR3 has 17 residues. CDR3 in amino acids: CASSLVRLTEYQETQYF. The CDR3 nucleotides read TGTGCCAGCAGCTTAGTTCGGCTAACGGAATATCAAGAGACCCAGTACTTC.

This clonotype was counted at least ten times. The chain combines TRBV20-1 with TRBJ1-5, with 7 nucleotides matching TRBD1. The CDR3 has 13 residues. Germline V CDR1 and CDR2: DFQATT, SNEGSKA (reference sequence). J lost 6 bases, V lost 4 bases, and 6 bases had no gene match. The CDR3 reads CSATSTGTQPQHF. The CDR3 DNA reads as TGCAGTGCTACCTCGACAGGGACTCAGCCCCAGCATTTT.

This clonotype was detected ten times or more. The chain carries TRBV6-2 or TRBV6-3 and TRBJ2-1; 8 nucleotides agree with TRBD1. The CDR3 totals 14 residues. The junction had 8 bases not matched to a gene; V was cut back by 5 bases and J by 8 bases. Germline V gene lookup returns CDR1 MNHEY and CDR2 SVGEGT. DNA of the CDR3: TGTGCCAGCAGTAAACTGGGACAGGAGGATGAGCAGTTCTTC. It yields the protein CASSKLGQEDEQFF.

This clonotype appeared many times. V gene TRBV20-1 combines with J gene TRBJ1-5; a weak D match, TRBD1 (5 bases). The CDR3 runs to 13 residues. Looked up from germline, CDR1 is DFQATT and CDR2 is SNEGSKA (reference sequence). Trimming took off 6 bases at V and 6 bases at J, with 15 bases between the two ends. CDR3 coding DNA: TGCAGTGCCCACGGCTGGGGCAGTCAGCCCCAGCATTTT. The encoded protein is CSAHGWGSQPQHF.

This clonotype was detected many times. The CDR3 sequence is CSARDRIRRALNTEAFF. CDR3 coding DNA: TGCAGTGCTAGAGATCGGATCCGCAGGGCGCTGAACACTGAAGCTTTCTTT. This rearrangement joins TRBV20-1 to TRBJ1-1; possible D gene TRBD1, 5 bases. Germline CDR1 is DFQATT and CDR2 is SNEGSKA (reference sequence). The CDR3 is 17 amino acids. V was trimmed by 0 bases and J by 0 bases, leaving 17 bases between them.

This clonotype was counted ten times or more. The chain recombines TRBV7-9 with TRBJ1-1; 7 nucleotides agree with TRBD1. With 5 bases clipped from V and 7 bases from J, the junction kept 10 bases outside the gene matches. The germline V gene has CDR1 SEHNR and CDR2 FQNEAQ (reference sequence). The CDR3 sequence is 14 residues long. Here the CDR3 reads CASSPRGRGHEAFF. In nucleotides, the CDR3 is TGTGCCAGCAGCCCCAGAGGGAGGGGGCATGAAGCTTTCTTT.

This clonotype has a count of ten or more. The chain couples TRBV20-1 to TRBJ1-2; D possibly corresponds to TRBD1 (5 bases). The CDR3 totals 14 residues. The V gene's germline CDR1 is DFQATT and CDR2 SNEGSKA (reference sequence). V lost 6 bases to trimming and J lost 2 bases, with 16 bases between them. CDR3: CSASGGYLNYGYTF. The CDR3 region has the DNA TGCAGTGCCAGCGGGGGGTACTTGAACTATGGCTACACCTTC.

There are many counts of this clonotype. The gene calls are TRBV20-1 and TRBJ2-1; 7 bases are shared with TRBD2. CDR3 size: 15 residues. The germline V gene encodes CDR1 DFQATT and CDR2 SNEGSKA (reference sequence). Losses at the gene ends were 3 bases for V and 4 bases for J; bases not matched to a gene: 9. Here the CDR3 DNA reads TGCAGTGCTAGCGGACCGTGGGAGGGGTACAATGAGCAGTTCTTC. Translation: CSASGPWEGYNEQFF.

This clonotype was observed at least ten times. This chain joins TRBV7-3 and TRBJ2-3; D unclear. The germline V and J ends were trimmed by 2 bases and 2 bases, with 8 bases remaining between them. This CDR3 contains 14 residues. Germline CDR1 and CDR2: SGHTA and FQGTGA. CDR3 loop: CASSLGVVTDTQYF. CDR3 sequence (DNA): TGTGCCAGCAGCTTAGGGGTAGTCACAGATACGCAGTATTTT.

This clonotype was seen at least ten times. CDR3 region: CASSYSMALAGADEQYF. The CDR3 DNA is TGTGCCAGCAGTTACTCGATGGCACTAGCGGGAGCGGACGAGCAGTACTTC. The chain links TRBV6-2 or TRBV6-3 to TRBJ2-7; the match to TRBD2 covers 11 bases. This CDR3 is built from 17 residues. Germline loops: CDR1 MNHEY, CDR2 SVGEGT. The ends lost 0 bases at V and 5 bases at J; junction bases unmatched: 9.

The chain joins TRBV7-6 to TRBJ1-4, with 9 nucleotides matching TRBD1. Looked up from germline, CDR1 is SGHVS and CDR2 is FNYEAQ. With V trimmed by 5 bases and J by 8 bases, 9 bases remained unmatched. The CDR3 loop spans 15 amino acids. CDR3 nucleotides: TGTGCCAGCAGCGCGACCGGGACAGGGCGAGAAAAACTGTTTTTT. Amino acids: CASSATGTGREKLFF.

Ten or more counts support this clonotype. The chain recombines TRBV20-1 with TRBJ2-7; unclear D gene. The germline gives CDR1 DFQATT, CDR2 SNEGSKA (reference sequence). Trimming took off 3 bases at V and 3 bases at J, with 9 bases between the two ends. CDR3 size: 12 residues. The CDR3, as DNA: TGCAGTGCTAGGATCGCGCTCTACGAGCAGTACTTC. Its translation: CSARIALYEQYF.

This clonotype was observed many times. This chain uses TRBV29-1 with TRBJ1-2; possibly TRBD1 for D (5 bases). Germline CDR1 reads SQVTM; CDR2 reads ANQGSEA. Deletions cut 1 base from V and 4 bases from J, with 19 bases between. This CDR3 contains 16 residues. CDR3 loop: CSVEGAGTQDPYGYTF. CDR3 coding DNA: TGCAGCGTTGAAGGGGCCGGGACCCAGGACCCCTATGGCTACACCTTC.